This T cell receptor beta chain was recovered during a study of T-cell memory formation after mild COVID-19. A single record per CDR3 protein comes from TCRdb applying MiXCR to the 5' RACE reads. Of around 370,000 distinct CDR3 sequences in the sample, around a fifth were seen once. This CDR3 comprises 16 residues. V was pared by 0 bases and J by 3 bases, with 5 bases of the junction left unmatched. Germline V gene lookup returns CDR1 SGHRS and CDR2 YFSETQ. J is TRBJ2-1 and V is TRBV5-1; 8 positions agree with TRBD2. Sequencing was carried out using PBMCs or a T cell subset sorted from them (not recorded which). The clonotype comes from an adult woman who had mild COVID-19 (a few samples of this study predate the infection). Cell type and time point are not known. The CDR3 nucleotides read TGCGCCAGCAGCTTGGTCGGCGGGGGGCGCTACAATGAGCAGTTCTTC. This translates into CASSLVGGGRYNEQFF.